Given below is one T cell receptor (beta chain) in context. The antigen is undetermined. The CDR3 spans 13 residues. V was shortened by 4 bases and J by 0 bases, with 7 bases between the two germline ends. Germline CDR1 SQVTM, CDR2 ANQGSEA. This entry is derived from a study of response to subunit inactivated influenza vaccine. Study results and caveats: Authors suggested few new T cells are recruited by each seasonal influenza vaccination.

One entry per CDR3 protein, called by TCRdb with MiXCR from the RT-PCR reads. The table shows about half a million distinct CDR3 sequences, with about 7.6% occurring only once. The sequence came from a man aged 50 to 75 who received an inactivated influenza vaccine. Specimen: PBMCs from blood, collected roughly 24 months after vaccination. The rearrangement joins TRBV29-1 to TRBJ2-1; unclear D gene. CDR3 amino acids: CSVGHSSYNEQFF. CDR3 bases: TGCAGCGTTGGACACTCCTCCTACAATGAGCAGTTCTTC.